This T cell receptor (beta chain) came from a study of OX40 agonist ivuxolimab in advanced cancers. In the study overall: Patients were dosed with the agonistic anti-OX40 (CD134) antibody ivuxolimab. Age averaged 60 years (range roughly 20 to 90), and roughly 80% were male.

With regard to this clone: Its antigen is not known.

V shed 7 bases and J shed 4 bases, with 12 bases lying between them. Germline CDR1 and CDR2: SNHLY and FYNNEI. CDR3 length: 13 amino acids. Samples of blood were obtained at baseline, on cycle 4 day 1, and on cycle 7 day 1. Here immunoSEQ multiplex PCR was the method, and the copy in TCRdb shows in-frame clones only, minus some. The sample yields roughly 67,000 clones, roughly 80% seen once. Findings of the study overall: Partial responders at 0.1-3.0 mg/kg showed near-lowest clonal expansion.

The clonotype originates from an adult with an advanced solid tumor such as melanoma, head and neck, liver or kidney cancer. Sequenced material: CD4+ or CD8+ T cells sorted from blood, taken in a trial of the OX40 agonist ivuxolimab. The rearrangement uses TRBV2 and TRBJ2-3, with D perhaps being TRBD1 or TRBD2 (5 bases each). The DNA for the CDR3 is TGTGCCAGCAACCGGGGCTCGTCAGATACGCAGTATTTT. Translated: CASNRGSSDTQYF. Supplemented by reference TRBV2 and TRBJ2-3, the full variable domain reads EPEVTQTPSHQVTQMGQEVILRCVPISNHLYFYWYRQILGQKVEFLVSFYNNEISEKSEIFDDQFSVERPDGSNFTLKIRSTKLEDSAMYFCASNRGSSDTQYFGPGTRLTVL.